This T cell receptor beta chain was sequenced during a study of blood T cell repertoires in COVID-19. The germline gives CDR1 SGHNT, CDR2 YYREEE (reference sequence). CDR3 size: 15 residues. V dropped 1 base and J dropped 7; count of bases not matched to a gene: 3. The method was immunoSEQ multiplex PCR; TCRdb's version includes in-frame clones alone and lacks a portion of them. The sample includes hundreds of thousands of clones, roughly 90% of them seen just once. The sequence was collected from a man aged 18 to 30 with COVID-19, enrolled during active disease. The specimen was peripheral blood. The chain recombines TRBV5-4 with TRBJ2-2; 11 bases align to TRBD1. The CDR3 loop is CASSLRTGGHGELFF. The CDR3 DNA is TGTGCCAGCAGCTTGCGGACAGGGGGCCACGGGGAGCTGTTTTTT.